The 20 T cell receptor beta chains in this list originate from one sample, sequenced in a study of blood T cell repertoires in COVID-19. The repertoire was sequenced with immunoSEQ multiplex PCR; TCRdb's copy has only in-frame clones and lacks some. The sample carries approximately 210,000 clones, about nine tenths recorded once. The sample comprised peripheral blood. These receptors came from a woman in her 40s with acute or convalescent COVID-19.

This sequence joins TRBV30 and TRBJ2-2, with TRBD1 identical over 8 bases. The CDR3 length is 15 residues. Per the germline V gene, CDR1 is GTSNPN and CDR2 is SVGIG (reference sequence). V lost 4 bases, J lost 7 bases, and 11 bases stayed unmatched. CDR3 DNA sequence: TGTGCCTGGACCCGGGGCAGGGGGCAAGGCGGGGAGCTGTTTTTT. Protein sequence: CAWTRGRGQGGELFF.

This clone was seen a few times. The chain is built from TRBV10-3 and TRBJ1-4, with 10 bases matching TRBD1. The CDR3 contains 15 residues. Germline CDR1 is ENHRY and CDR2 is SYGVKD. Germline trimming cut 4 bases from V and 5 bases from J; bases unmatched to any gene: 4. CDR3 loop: CAISARTGGNEKLFF. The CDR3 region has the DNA TGTGCCATCAGTGCCCGGACAGGGGGAAATGAAAAACTGTTTTTT.

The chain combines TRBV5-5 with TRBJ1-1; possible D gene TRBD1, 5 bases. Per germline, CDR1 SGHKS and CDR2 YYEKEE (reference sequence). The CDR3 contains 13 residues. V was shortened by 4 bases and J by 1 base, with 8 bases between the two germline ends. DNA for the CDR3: TGTGCCAGCAGCGCACAGGCGAACACTGAAGCTTTCTTT. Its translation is CASSAQANTEAFF.

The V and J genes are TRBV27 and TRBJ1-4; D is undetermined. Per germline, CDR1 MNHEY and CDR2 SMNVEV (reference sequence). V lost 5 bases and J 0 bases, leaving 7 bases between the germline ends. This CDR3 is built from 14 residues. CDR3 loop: CASSASATNEKLFF. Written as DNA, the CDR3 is TGTGCCAGCAGTGCTTCGGCAACTAATGAAAAACTGTTTTTT.

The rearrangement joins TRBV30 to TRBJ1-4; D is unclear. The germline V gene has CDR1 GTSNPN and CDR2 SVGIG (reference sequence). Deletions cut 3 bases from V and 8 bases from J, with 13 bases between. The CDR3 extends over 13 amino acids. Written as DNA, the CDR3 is TGTGCCTGGAGGGGCCTTTGGCCCGAAAAACTGTTTTTT. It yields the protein CAWRGLWPEKLFF.

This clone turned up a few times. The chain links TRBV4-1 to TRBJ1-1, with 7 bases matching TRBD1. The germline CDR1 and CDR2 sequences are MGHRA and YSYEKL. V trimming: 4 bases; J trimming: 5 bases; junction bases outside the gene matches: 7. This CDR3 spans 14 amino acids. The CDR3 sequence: CASSPTGAGTEAFF. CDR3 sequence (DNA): TGCGCCAGCAGCCCCACAGGGGCAGGGACTGAAGCTTTCTTT.

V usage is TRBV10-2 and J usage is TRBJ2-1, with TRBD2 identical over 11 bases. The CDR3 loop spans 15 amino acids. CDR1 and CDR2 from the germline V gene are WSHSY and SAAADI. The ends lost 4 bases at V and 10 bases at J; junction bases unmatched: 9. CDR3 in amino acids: CASSGTGTSGGEQFF. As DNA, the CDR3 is TGCGCCAGCAGTGGGACCGGGACTAGCGGTGGGGAGCAGTTCTTC.

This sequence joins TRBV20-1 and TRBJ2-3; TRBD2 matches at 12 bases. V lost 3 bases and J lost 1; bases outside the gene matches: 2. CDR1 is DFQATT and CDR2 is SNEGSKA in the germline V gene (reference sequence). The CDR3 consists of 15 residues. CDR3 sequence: CSASRTSGGTDTQYF. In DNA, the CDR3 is TGCAGTGCTAGTCGGACTAGCGGGGGCACAGATACGCAGTATTTT.

The CDR3 reads CASRRTGGYEQYV. The CDR3 DNA sequence: TGCGCCAGCAGAAGGACAGGGGGATACGAGCAGTACGTC. The rearrangement links TRBV10-1 to TRBJ2-7; 10 bases fit TRBD1. Germline V gene data show CDR1 as WNHNN and CDR2 as SYGVQD (reference sequence). The CDR3 sequence is 13 residues long. J gave up 4 bases and V 6 bases, and 3 bases lay outside the gene matches.

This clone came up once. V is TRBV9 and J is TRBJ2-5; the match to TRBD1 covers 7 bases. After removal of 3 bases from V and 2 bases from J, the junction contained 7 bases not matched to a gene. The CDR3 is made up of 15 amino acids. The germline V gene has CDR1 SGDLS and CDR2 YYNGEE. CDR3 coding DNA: TGTGCCAGCAGCGCCGGGTTGGACAGGCAAGAGACCCAGTACTTC. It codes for CASSAGLDRQETQYF.

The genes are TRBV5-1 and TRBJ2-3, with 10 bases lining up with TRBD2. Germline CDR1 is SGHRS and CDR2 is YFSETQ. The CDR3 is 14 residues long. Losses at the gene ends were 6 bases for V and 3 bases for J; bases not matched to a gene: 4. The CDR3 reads CASNSGGATDTQYF. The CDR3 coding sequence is TGCGCCAGCAACAGCGGGGGGGCAACAGATACGCAGTATTTT.

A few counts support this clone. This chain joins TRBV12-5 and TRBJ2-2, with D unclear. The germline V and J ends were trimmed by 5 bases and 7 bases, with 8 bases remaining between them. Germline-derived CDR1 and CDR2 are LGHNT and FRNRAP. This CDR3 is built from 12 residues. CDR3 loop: CASGPRSGELFF. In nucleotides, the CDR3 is TGTGCTAGTGGTCCGAGGAGCGGGGAGCTGTTTTTT.

Here the CDR3 DNA reads TGTGCCTGGAGTGATGACAAGAACACTGAAGCTTTCTTT. Its translation: CAWSDDKNTEAFF. V usage is TRBV30 and J usage is TRBJ1-1; the D is unclear. Germline V gene data show CDR1 as GTSNPN and CDR2 as SVGIG (reference sequence). The CDR3 has 13 amino acids. V was clipped by 1 base and J by 1 base, with 7 bases between them.

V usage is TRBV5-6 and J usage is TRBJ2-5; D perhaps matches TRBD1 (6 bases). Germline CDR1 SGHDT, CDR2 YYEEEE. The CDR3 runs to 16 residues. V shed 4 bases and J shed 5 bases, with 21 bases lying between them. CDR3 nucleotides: TGTGCCAGCAGCCCCCTCACAGGGCAGGGCGCCGAGACCCAGTACTTC. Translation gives CASSPLTGQGAETQYF.

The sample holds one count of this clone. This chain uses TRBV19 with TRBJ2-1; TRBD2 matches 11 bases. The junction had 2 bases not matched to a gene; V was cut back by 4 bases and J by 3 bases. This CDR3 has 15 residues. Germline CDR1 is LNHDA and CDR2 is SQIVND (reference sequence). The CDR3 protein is CASSTLAGGYNEQFF. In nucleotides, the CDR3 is TGTGCCAGTAGTACCCTAGCGGGGGGCTACAATGAGCAGTTCTTC.

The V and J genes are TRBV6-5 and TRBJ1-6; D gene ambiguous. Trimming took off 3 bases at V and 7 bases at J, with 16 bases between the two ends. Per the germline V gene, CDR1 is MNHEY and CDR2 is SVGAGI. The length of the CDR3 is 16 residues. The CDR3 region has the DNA TGTGCCAGCAGTTATGCGATTTCAGGCGCCAATTCACCCCTCCACTTT. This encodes CASSYAISGANSPLHF.

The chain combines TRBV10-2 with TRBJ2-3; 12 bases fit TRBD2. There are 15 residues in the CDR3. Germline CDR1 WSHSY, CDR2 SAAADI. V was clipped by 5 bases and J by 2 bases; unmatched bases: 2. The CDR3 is CASSLAGGYTDTQYF. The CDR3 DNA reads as TGCGCCAGCAGTCTAGCGGGGGGGTACACAGATACGCAGTATTTT.

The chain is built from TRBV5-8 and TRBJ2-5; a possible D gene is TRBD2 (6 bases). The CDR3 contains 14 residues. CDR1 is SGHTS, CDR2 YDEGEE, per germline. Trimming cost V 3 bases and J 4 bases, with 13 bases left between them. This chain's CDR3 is CASSSGLPSETQYF. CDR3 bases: TGTGCCAGCAGCTCGGGACTTCCCTCAGAGACCCAGTACTTC. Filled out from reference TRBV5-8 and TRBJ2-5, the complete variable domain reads EAGVTQSPTHLIKTRGQQATLRCSPISGHTSVYWYQQALGLGLQFLLWYDEGEERNRGNFPPRFSGRQFPNYSSELNVNALELEDSALYLCASSSGLPSETQYFGPGTRLLVL.

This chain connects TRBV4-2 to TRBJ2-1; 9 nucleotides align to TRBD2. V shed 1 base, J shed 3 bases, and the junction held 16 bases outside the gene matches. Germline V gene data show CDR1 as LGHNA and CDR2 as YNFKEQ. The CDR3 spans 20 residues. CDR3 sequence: CASSQVSWRTSGLFYNEQFF. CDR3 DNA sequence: TGTGCCAGCAGCCAAGTAAGTTGGCGTACTAGCGGGCTATTCTACAATGAGCAGTTCTTC.

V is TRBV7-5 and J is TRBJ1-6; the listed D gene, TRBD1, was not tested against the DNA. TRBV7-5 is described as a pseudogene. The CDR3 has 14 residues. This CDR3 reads CARSLAPINSPLHF. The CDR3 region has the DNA TGTGCCAGAAGCCTGGCCCCAATAAATTCACCCCTCCACTTT.